This T cell receptor (beta chain) was sequenced during a study of blood T cell repertoires in COVID-19. The data were produced by immunoSEQ multiplex PCR, yet TCRdb's version contains in-frame clones alone and is incomplete. The repertoire holds under 300,000 clones, with roughly 87% as singletons. The J segment lost 15 bases and the V segment lost 1 base, leaving 4 bases of the junction unmatched. The CDR3 totals 14 residues. Germline CDR1 SGHTA, CDR2 FQGNSA. The receptor's source is a woman in her twenties or thirties with acute or convalescent COVID-19. The specimen sequenced was peripheral blood. The chain has TRBV7-2 and TRBJ2-4, with 15 bases aligning to TRBD2. CDR3 in amino acids: CASSLGTSGRAPYF. In DNA form, the CDR3 reads TGTGCCAGCAGCTTAGGGACTAGCGGGAGGGCCCCGTACTTC.